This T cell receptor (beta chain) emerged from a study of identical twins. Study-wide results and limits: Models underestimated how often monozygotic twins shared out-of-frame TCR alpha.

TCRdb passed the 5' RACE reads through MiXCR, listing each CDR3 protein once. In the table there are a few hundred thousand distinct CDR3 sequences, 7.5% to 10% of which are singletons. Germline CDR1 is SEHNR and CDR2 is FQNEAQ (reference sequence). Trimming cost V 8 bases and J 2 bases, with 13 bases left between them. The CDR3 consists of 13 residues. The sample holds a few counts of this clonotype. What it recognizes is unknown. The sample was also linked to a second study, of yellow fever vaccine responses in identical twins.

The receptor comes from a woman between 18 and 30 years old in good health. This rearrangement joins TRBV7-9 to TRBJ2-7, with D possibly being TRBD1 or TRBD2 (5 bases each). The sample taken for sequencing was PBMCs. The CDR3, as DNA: TGTGCCAGCGAGGGACCCTCGCCCTACGAGCAGTACTTC. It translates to CASEGPSPYEQYF.